The 24 T cell receptor beta chains given below trace back to one sample, sequenced in a study of identical twins (dated by TCRdb to the mid-2010s). Library construction relied on 5' RACE. Sequencing used an Illumina HiSeq 2000. In TCRdb, the public reads were trimmed at Q25 with fastp and aligned with MiXCR, with productive beta chains retained. Every CDR3 protein is listed once, alongside the most common genes and DNA of its rows. For this sample there are roughly 690,000 distinct CDR3 sequences; around 6.1% appear just once. The ten largest make up roughly 2% of the sample. Sequencing was done on a sample of naive T cells sorted from blood. The sample's cell subset or site label is to be understood as: cells isolated with a human naive T-cell isolation kit. These receptors originate from a man younger than 35 in good health.

Many counts were recorded for this clonotype. The chain links TRBV20-1 to TRBJ2-7, with 10 bases matching TRBD2. The CDR3 is made up of 14 amino acids. Germline V gene data show CDR1 as DFQATT and CDR2 as SNEGSKA (reference sequence). Unmatched junction bases numbered 8, after V lost 5 bases and J lost 4 bases. The CDR3 bases are TGCAGTGCTCTCCATGAGCGGGAGGGTTACGAGCAGTACTTC. It codes for CSALHEREGYEQYF.

The chain combines TRBV5-1 with TRBJ1-2; tentative D call: TRBD1 (6 bases). Trimming cost V 5 bases and J 3 bases, with 17 bases left between them. This CDR3 region has 15 residues. The germline gives CDR1 SGHRS, CDR2 YFSETQ. CDR3 protein: CASRLPGGQDYGYTF. Here the CDR3 DNA reads TGCGCCAGCAGGTTGCCGGGGGGCCAGGACTATGGCTACACCTTC.

The chain couples TRBV27 to TRBJ1-2; a possible D gene is TRBD1 (6 bases). Trimming removed 6 bases at V and 3 bases at J, with 20 bases between. The CDR3 runs 16 residues. CDR1 MNHEY and CDR2 SMNVEV come from the germline V gene (reference sequence). CDR3 DNA: TGTGCCAGCAGCAACGAGCTAGGGAGGGGGTACTATGGCTACACCTTC. Residues: CASSNELGRGYYGYTF.

This clonotype was seen a handful of times. This chain links TRBV12-3 or TRBV12-4 with TRBJ1-1, with 8 bases fitting TRBD1. Trimming cost V 3 bases and J 1 base; bases outside gene matches: 7. The CDR3 extends over 16 amino acids. As DNA, the CDR3 is TGTGCCAGCAGTTTCGCGGACAGGGTTACGAACACTGAAGCTTTCTTT. This codes for CASSFADRVTNTEAFF.

In this sample, this clonotype turned up many times. The V call is TRBV29-1, the J call TRBJ2-7; 10 bases are shared with TRBD1. With V trimmed by 5 bases and J by 0 bases, 4 bases remained unmatched. The CDR3 sequence is 14 residues long. The germline gives CDR1 SQVTM, CDR2 ANQGSEA. The CDR3 DNA reads as TGCAGCGTTACGGGACAGGGGCACTCCTACGAGCAGTACTTC. Translating gives CSVTGQGHSYEQYF.

This clonotype was detected a few times. V gene TRBV24-1 combines with J gene TRBJ2-4; 10 bases align to TRBD1. This CDR3 has 15 residues. The germline gives CDR1 KGHDR, CDR2 SFDVKD. The V gene end was trimmed by 2 bases and the J gene end by 11 bases; junction bases not matched to a gene: 8. CDR3 sequence reads: CATSDSRDRGRFQYF. Written as DNA, the CDR3 is TGTGCCACCAGTGATTCCCGGGACAGGGGACGGTTTCAGTACTTC.

The chain employs TRBV6-5 and TRBJ2-1, with 13 bases aligning to TRBD2. Germline CDR1 MNHEY, CDR2 SVGAGI. The CDR3 consists of 19 residues. V lost 0 bases and J lost 2; bases outside the gene matches: 7. The CDR3 is CASSYSGTSGTGPYNEQFF. CDR3 nucleotide sequence: TGTGCCAGCAGTTACTCCGGGACTAGCGGGACCGGCCCCTACAATGAGCAGTTCTTC.

Concerning this clonotype itself: Because the CDR3 is missing its conserved closing phenylalanine or tryptophan, this is likely a read error. The gene calls are TRBV20-1 and TRBJ2-1; D remains unclear. Trimming removed 3 bases from V and 7 bases from J, with 13 bases in between. Germline CDR1 DFQATT, CDR2 SNEGSKA (reference sequence). The CDR3 is 13 residues long. In nucleotides, the CDR3 is TGCAGTGCTAGCTTCTCTGGCTCAAATGAGCAGTTCTGC. It specifies CSASFSGSNEQFC.

Remarks on this clonotype: Possible read error: a much larger clone is one base away. The rearrangement joins TRBV2 to TRBJ2-7; D gene ambiguous. The CDR3 sequence is 11 residues long. V was clipped by 0 bases and J by 3 bases, with 0 bases between them. Germline CDR1 reads SNHLY; CDR2 reads FYNNEI. The CDR3 reads CASSEAYEQYF. In DNA form, the CDR3 reads TGTGCCAGCAGTGAAGCCTACGAGCAGTACTTC.

The rearrangement uses TRBV30 and TRBJ2-2; 8 bases are shared with TRBD2. Germline CDR1 is GTSNPN and CDR2 is SVGIG (reference sequence). Losses at the gene ends were 0 bases for V and 6 bases for J; bases not matched to a gene: 12. The CDR3 extends over 17 amino acids. The CDR3 protein is CAWSVFAGGSGAGELFF. The DNA of the CDR3 is TGTGCCTGGAGTGTTTTTGCGGGAGGATCTGGCGCCGGGGAGCTGTTTTTT. The complete variable domain, with remaining parts taken from reference TRBV30 and TRBJ2-2, reads SQTIHQWPATLVQPVGSPLSLECTVEGTSNPNLYWYRQAAGRGLQLLFYSVGIGQISSEVPQNLSASRPQDRQFILSSKKLLLSDSGFYLCAWSVFAGGSGAGELFFGEGSRLTVL.

The chain links TRBV6-1 to TRBJ1-1, with 10 positions matching TRBD1. This CDR3 contains 16 residues. The germline gives CDR1 MNHNS, CDR2 SASEGT. Trimming removed 6 bases from V and 4 bases from J; junction bases left unmatched: 11. This CDR3 reads CASSRGQGVESTEAFF. The DNA for the CDR3 is TGTGCCAGCAGCCGCGGACAGGGGGTTGAGAGCACTGAAGCTTTCTTT.

The CDR3 loop is CASSAWTSGSFNEQFF. CDR3 nucleotides: TGCGCCAGCAGTGCCTGGACTAGCGGGAGTTTCAATGAGCAGTTCTTC. This chain connects TRBV5-1 to TRBJ2-1; 13 nucleotides match TRBD2. This CDR3 contains 16 residues. The germline gives CDR1 SGHRS, CDR2 YFSETQ. V trimming: 5 bases; J trimming: 6 bases; junction bases outside the gene matches: 8.

This clonotype was recorded a few times. The CDR3 region is CSVDNEKVANNEQFF. The CDR3 region has the DNA TGCAGCGTTGATAACGAGAAGGTGGCAAACAATGAGCAGTTCTTC. The chain carries TRBV29-1 and TRBJ2-1; D gene ambiguous. Germline V CDR1 and CDR2: SQVTM, ANQGSEA. Trimming left V 3 bases short and J 5 bases short, with 17 bases between. The CDR3 extends over 15 amino acids.

This clonotype turned up a few times. The chain combines TRBV7-9 with TRBJ2-7, with 8 nucleotides matching TRBD2. Germline V CDR1 and CDR2: SEHNR, FQNEAQ (reference sequence). CDR3 size: 17 residues. The ends lost 2 bases at V and 5 bases at J; junction bases unmatched: 14. The CDR3 DNA is TGTGCCAGCAGCTTAAATTTAGGAGCGGGAGTAATGCACGAGCAGTACTTC. Translation gives CASSLNLGAGVMHEQYF.

This clonotype came up a few times. This chain connects TRBV28 to TRBJ2-7; D not resolved. Trimming left V 8 bases short and J 7 bases short, with 9 bases between. The CDR3 contains 10 residues. Looked up from germline, CDR1 is MDHEN and CDR2 is SYDVKM. CDR3 bases: TGTGCCAGCGGCGGATCAGAGCAGTACTTC. Translating it yields CASGGSEQYF.

This clonotype was picked up many times. The rearrangement links TRBV10-3 to TRBJ2-7, with D tentatively TRBD1 (6 bases). V lost 2 bases, J lost 3 bases, and 17 bases lay in between. Germline V CDR1 and CDR2: ENHRY, SYGVKD. CDR3 length: 16 residues. The DNA for the CDR3 is TGTGCCATCAGTGAGATTCGAGGGACAAGACGCTACGAGCAGTACTTC. Translated, it gives CAISEIRGTRRYEQYF.

The chain couples TRBV6-6 to TRBJ2-7, with a weak D call TRBD1 (6 bases). The CDR3 loop spans 13 amino acids. The germline V gene encodes CDR1 MNHNY and CDR2 SVGAGI (reference sequence). Trimming removed 10 bases from V and 0 bases from J, with 13 bases in between. DNA for the CDR3: TGTGCCACCGCAGGGGCCCTCTCCTACGAGCAGTACTTC. This sequence encodes CATAGALSYEQYF.

The chain links TRBV9 to TRBJ2-3; 9 bases line up with TRBD2. This CDR3 is built from 17 residues. The ends lost 0 bases at V and 6 bases at J; junction bases unmatched: 11. Germline lookup yields CDR1 SGDLS and CDR2 YYNGEE. The chain's CDR3 is CASSVVAGGPFLDTQYF. DNA of the CDR3: TGTGCCAGCAGCGTAGTGGCGGGAGGGCCGTTTTTGGATACGCAGTATTTT.

This clonotype was recorded many times. The chain's CDR3 is CASSFGRNSYNEQFF. CDR3 bases: TGTGCCAGCAGCTTCGGGCGGAACTCCTACAATGAGCAGTTCTTC. The chain recombines TRBV5-6 with TRBJ2-1; D is unclear. V lost 2 bases and J lost 0, with 9 bases in between. Germline-derived CDR1 and CDR2 are SGHDT and YYEEEE. The CDR3 is 15 residues long. Looking up the rest from reference TRBV5-6 and TRBJ2-1 gives the full variable domain: DAGVTQSPTHLIKTRGQQVTLRCSPKSGHDTVSWYQQALGQGPQFIFQYYEEEERQRGNFPDRFSGHQFPNYSSELNVNALLLGDSALYLCASSFGRNSYNEQFFGPGTRLTVL.

This clonotype was seen only a few times. A much more abundant neighbour one base away suggests this may be a read error. The V call is TRBV3-1, the J call TRBJ2-7, with 8 bases aligning to TRBD2. Germline CDR1 is LGHDT and CDR2 is YNNKEL (reference sequence). This CDR3 is built from 13 residues. The junction had 2 bases not matched to a gene; V was cut back by 7 bases and J by 0 bases. The CDR3 bases are TGTGCCAGCACCAGCGGGAGCTCCTACGAGCAGTACTTC. This translates into CASTSGSSYEQYF.

At least ten counts were recorded for this clonotype. The chain links TRBV12-3 or TRBV12-4 to TRBJ2-2; the match to TRBD2 covers 13 bases. This CDR3 is built from 15 residues. Trimming removed 7 bases from V and 6 bases from J; junction bases left unmatched: 5. In DNA, the CDR3 is TGTGCCAGCACCTCGGGACTAGCGGGACCCGGGGAGCTGTTTTTT. It codes for CASTSGLAGPGELFF.

The chain has TRBV5-1 and TRBJ2-5, with 8 nucleotides matching TRBD2. Per the germline V gene, CDR1 is SGHRS and CDR2 is YFSETQ. V was clipped by 4 bases and J by 5 bases; unmatched bases: 10. The CDR3 runs to 15 residues. The CDR3: CASSPEREGRETQYF. CDR3 nucleotides: TGCGCCAGCAGCCCCGAACGGGAGGGCCGGGAGACCCAGTACTTC.

This clonotype was picked up many times. This sequence joins TRBV5-5 and TRBJ2-7; 10 bases are a match to TRBD2. Per germline, CDR1 SGHKS and CDR2 YYEKEE (reference sequence). Trimming at V came to 0 bases and at J to 3 bases, leaving 6 bases not matched to a gene. CDR3 size: 16 residues. CDR3 in DNA: TGTGCCAGCAGCTTGGGGCTAGCGGGAGCCAACTACGAGCAGTACGTC. It yields the protein CASSLGLAGANYEQYV.

This clonotype showed up just a few times. The rearrangement links TRBV7-7 to TRBJ2-5; 8 bases are a match to TRBD2. V shed 2 bases and J 1 base; nucleotides not matched to a gene: 6. The CDR3 spans 16 residues. The V gene's germline CDR1 is SSHAT and CDR2 FNYEAQ (reference sequence). The CDR3 region has the DNA TGTGCCAGCAGCTTAAGGACTAGCAGAATCCAAGAGACCCAGTACTTC. Translation gives CASSLRTSRIQETQYF.